These 27 T cell receptor beta chains came from one sample sequenced in a study of beta chain features in type 1 diabetes. Investigators reverse transcribed all isolated RNA, so they sequenced expressed TCRB transcripts. Measured with immunoSEQ multiplex PCR; TCRdb has only the in-frame clones, and not every one. The data show 620,000 or so clones, with 15% to 17% seen just once and about 0.087% held by the top ten. The sequenced material came from naive CD4+ T cells from blood. Source of these receptors: a man younger than 30 in good health.

This clone occurred a few times. The V and J genes are TRBV5-4 and TRBJ2-6; 8 bases align to TRBD1. Germline V lookup: CDR1 SGHNT, CDR2 YYREEE (reference sequence). V was clipped by 4 bases and J by 1 base; unmatched bases: 10. The CDR3 contains 18 residues. The CDR3 DNA follows: TGTGCCAGCAGCGAACAGACAGGGGCCGTATCTGGGGCCAACGTCCTGACTTTC. It is translated as CASSEQTGAVSGANVLTF.

This clone has just a few counts. This rearrangement joins TRBV9 to TRBJ2-2; no definite D call. The length of the CDR3 is 12 residues. Trimming cost V 4 bases and J 6 bases, with 7 bases left between them. Germline V lookup: CDR1 SGDLS, CDR2 YYNGEE. The CDR3 region is CASSPRSGELFF. CDR3 sequence (DNA): TGTGCCAGCAGCCCCCGCTCCGGGGAGCTGTTTTTT.

This clone was picked up a small number of times. This chain connects TRBV28 to TRBJ1-6; 9 nucleotides line up with TRBD1. Germline V CDR1 and CDR2: MDHEN, SYDVKM. The CDR3 covers 15 residues. After removal of 6 bases from V and 9 bases from J, the junction contained 9 bases not matched to a gene. The CDR3 protein is CASREGTGRGSPLHF. DNA for the CDR3: TGTGCCAGCAGGGAAGGGACAGGGAGGGGTTCACCCCTCCACTTT.

The table lists this clone with a few counts. V and J are TRBV7-9 and TRBJ2-3, with 7 bases matching TRBD2. The germline V gene encodes CDR1 SEHNR and CDR2 FQNEAQ (reference sequence). With V trimmed by 5 bases and J by 12 bases, 8 bases remained unmatched. CDR3 length: 12 amino acids. CDR3 sequence reads: CASSRLAGRQYF. DNA for the CDR3: TGTGCCAGCAGCCGATTAGCGGGTCGTCAGTATTTT.

The chain links TRBV9 to TRBJ2-4; 8 positions match TRBD2. Germline CDR1 and CDR2: SGDLS and YYNGEE. The CDR3 length is 20 residues. V shed 3 bases and J 0 bases; nucleotides not matched to a gene: 17. CDR3 nucleotide sequence: TGTGCCAGCAGCGAACTCGGGGGGGCAGACCGAGCCCTAGCCAAAAACATTCAGTACTTC. It translates to CASSELGGADRALAKNIQYF.

V gene TRBV18 combines with J gene TRBJ1-4; D unclear. V was trimmed by 0 bases and J by 1 base, leaving 15 bases between them. The CDR3 covers 18 residues. CDR1 is KGHSH and CDR2 is LQKENI in the germline V gene. CDR3 nucleotide sequence: TGTGCCAGCTCACCACCGAAAAGGGTAGAACTAACTAATGAAAAACTGTTTTTT. Its protein is CASSPPKRVELTNEKLFF.

CDR3 in amino acids: CAISEAGIEAFF. The CDR3 DNA sequence: TGTGCCATCAGTGAAGCAGGGATTGAAGCTTTCTTT. The chain uses TRBV10-3 and TRBJ1-1; D is possibly TRBD1 (5 bases). There are 12 residues in the CDR3. CDR1 ENHRY and CDR2 SYGVKD come from the germline V gene. Trimming took off 3 bases at V and 7 bases at J, with 9 bases between the two ends.

This clone showed up just a few times. The chain employs TRBV6-5 and TRBJ2-7; tentative D call: TRBD2 (6 bases). V lost 10 bases to trimming and J lost 0 bases, with 19 bases between them. Germline V gives CDR1 MNHEY, CDR2 SVGAGI. The CDR3 spans 15 residues. The CDR3 reads CATRKGQGGSYEQYF. As DNA, the CDR3 is TGTGCCACCCGGAAGGGTCAGGGAGGCTCCTACGAGCAGTACTTC.

V is TRBV28 and J is TRBJ1-1; unclear D gene. CDR3 length equals 12 residues. Trimming removed 5 bases from V and 2 bases from J, with 6 bases in between. The V gene's germline CDR1 is MDHEN and CDR2 SYDVKM. CDR3 sequence (DNA): TGTGCCAGCAGTGCCCTCAACACTGAAGCTTTCTTT. Its protein is CASSALNTEAFF.

The chain links TRBV14 to TRBJ1-5, with 8 nucleotides matching TRBD1. Trimming took 1 base from V and 7 from J; bases not matched to a gene: 6. In germline, CDR1 is SGHDN, CDR2 FVKESK. The CDR3 is 15 amino acids. In nucleotides, the CDR3 is TGTGCCAGCAGCCAAGGGACAGGGTACGGCCAGCCCCAGCATTTT. Translation gives CASSQGTGYGQPQHF. The variable domain in full, completed from reference TRBV14 and TRBJ1-5, reads EAGVTQFPSHSVIEKGQTVTLRCDPISGHDNLYWYRRVMGKEIKFLLHFVKESKQDESGMPNNRFLAERTGGTYSTLKVQPAELEDSGVYFCASSQGTGYGQPQHFGDGTRLSIL.

This clone was detected only a few times. The V and J genes are TRBV7-2 and TRBJ2-3; unclear D gene. Germline lookup yields CDR1 SGHTA and CDR2 FQGNSA. The CDR3 runs 15 residues. Trimming left V 1 base short and J 1 base short, with 9 bases between. The chain's CDR3 is CASSLGFGGTDTQYF. CDR3 coding DNA: TGTGCCAGCAGCTTAGGATTTGGGGGCACAGATACGCAGTATTTT. Combining the CDR3 with reference TRBV7-2 and TRBJ2-3 gives the whole variable domain GAGVSQSPSNKVTEKGKDVELRCDPISGHTALYWYRQSLGQGLEFLIYFQGNSAPDKSGLPSDRFSAERTGGSVSTLTIQRTQQEDSAVYLCASSLGFGGTDTQYFGPGTRLTVL.

This clone was seen a few times. This chain connects TRBV7-9 to TRBJ1-1; the D gene is possibly TRBD1 (6 bases). The CDR3 is made up of 15 amino acids. Germline-derived CDR1 and CDR2 are SEHNR and FQNEAQ (reference sequence). V was pared by 4 bases and J by 0 bases, with 12 bases between. The CDR3 nucleotides read TGTGCCAGCAGCTCCGGGACACCCATGAACACTGAAGCTTTCTTT. This codes for CASSSGTPMNTEAFF.

This clone has only a few counts. The V and J genes are TRBV10-3 and TRBJ2-5; 12 bases map to TRBD2. The CDR3 extends over 17 amino acids. V was clipped by 5 bases and J by 4 bases; unmatched bases: 11. Germline CDR1 ENHRY, CDR2 SYGVKD. The CDR3 region has the DNA TGTGCCATCAGTCGACTAGCGGGAGTACTTAAACCAGAGACCCAGTACTTC. Its protein product is CAISRLAGVLKPETQYF.

This clone was seen more than once but under ten times. This chain uses TRBV7-2 with TRBJ2-1; the D gene is possibly TRBD1 (6 bases). Germline assignment: CDR1 SGHTA and CDR2 FQGNSA. Deletions cut 1 base from V and 6 bases from J, with 10 bases between. The CDR3 spans 14 residues. The CDR3 DNA follows: TGTGCCAGCAGCTTAGAGTCAGGGGCCAATGAGCAGTTCTTC. Protein: CASSLESGANEQFF.

The chain combines TRBV9 with TRBJ2-5; tentatively, D is TRBD1 (6 bases). In germline, CDR1 is SGDLS, CDR2 YYNGEE. With 0 bases removed from V and 2 bases from J, the gap between germline ends came to 14 bases. The CDR3 runs to 16 residues. CDR3: CASSVGTGPGQETQYF. The CDR3 nucleotides are TGTGCCAGCAGCGTAGGTACAGGGCCCGGGCAAGAGACCCAGTACTTC.

This clone has just a few counts. The CDR3 here is CASSTGTLSYEQYF. In nucleotides, the CDR3 is TGTGCCAGCAGCACCGGGACTTTATCCTACGAGCAGTACTTC. The chain recombines TRBV7-9 with TRBJ2-7; D is possibly TRBD2 (6 bases). The V gene lost 5 bases and the J gene lost 1 base, with 12 bases spanning the gap. Germline lookup yields CDR1 SEHNR and CDR2 FQNEAQ (reference sequence). The CDR3 has 14 residues.

The J gene is TRBJ1-2, the V gene TRBV4-3; D gene uncertain. CDR1 LGHNA and CDR2 YSLEER come from the germline V gene. V was clipped by 0 bases and J by 2 bases, with 10 bases between them. CDR3 length equals 15 residues. The CDR3 loop reads CASSQEGRTNYGYTF. The CDR3 nucleotides are TGCGCCAGCAGCCAAGAGGGCAGGACGAACTATGGCTACACCTTC.

This chain connects TRBV7-2 to TRBJ2-3, with D possibly matching TRBD2 (5 bases). V dropped 5 bases and J dropped 1 base, with 10 bases sitting between them. Germline CDR1 and CDR2: SGHTA and FQGNSA. The CDR3 has 14 amino acids. The CDR3 protein is CASSPPGGTDTQYF. The CDR3 region has the DNA TGTGCCAGCAGCCCCCCCGGGGGCACAGATACGCAGTATTTT.

The gene calls are TRBV5-1 and TRBJ2-4, with D tentatively TRBD1 or TRBD2 (8 bases each). There are 15 residues in the CDR3. The germline V and J ends were trimmed by 4 bases and 6 bases, with 17 bases remaining between them. The germline V gene encodes CDR1 SGHRS and CDR2 YFSETQ. The CDR3 sequence is CASSPDRAGGNIQYF. In DNA, the CDR3 is TGCGCCAGCAGCCCGGACAGGGCGGGGGGAAACATTCAGTACTTC.

This clone turned up a few times. The CDR3 here is CASSLAGTSGRKDEQYF. CDR3 sequence (DNA): TGTGCCAGCAGCTTAGCCGGGACTAGCGGGAGGAAGGACGAGCAGTACTTC. The chain is built from TRBV7-6 and TRBJ2-7, with TRBD2 matching 15 bases. Per the germline V gene, CDR1 is SGHVS and CDR2 is FNYEAQ. With 0 bases clipped from V and 5 bases from J, the junction kept 5 bases outside the gene matches. CDR3 length: 17 amino acids.

A few counts support this clone. The chain combines TRBV11-1 with TRBJ2-1; TRBD2 agrees at 9 bases. After removal of 0 bases from V and 10 bases from J, the junction contained 4 bases not matched to a gene. Germline CDR1 SGHAT, CDR2 FQDESV (reference sequence). The CDR3 is made up of 14 amino acids. CDR3 DNA sequence: TGTGCCAGCAGCTTAGCCCACCTAGCGGGAGAGCAGTTCTTC. This sequence encodes CASSLAHLAGEQFF. Full variable domain (outside the CDR3, taken from reference TRBV11-1 and TRBJ2-1): EAEVAQSPRYKITEKSQAVAFWCDPISGHATLYWYRQILGQGPELLVQFQDESVVDDSQLPKDRFSAERLKGVDSTLKIQPAELGDSAMYLCASSLAHLAGEQFFGPGTRLTVL.

This clone was seen a handful of times. V is TRBV27 and J is TRBJ1-2; 8 bases are a match to TRBD1. The CDR3 extends over 13 amino acids. CDR1 and CDR2 from the germline V gene are MNHEY and SMNVEV (reference sequence). Unmatched junction bases numbered 1, after V lost 3 bases and J lost 4 bases. The CDR3 region is CASSFDRGYGYTF. CDR3 in DNA: TGTGCCAGCAGTTTTGACAGGGGCTATGGCTACACCTTC.

This clone was picked up a small number of times. The CDR3 DNA reads as TGTGCCAGCAGTTCCAGGGTAAACACCATATATTTT. It translates to CASSSRVNTIYF. J is TRBJ1-3 and V is TRBV9, with D perhaps matching TRBD1 (5 bases). Germline CDR1 is SGDLS and CDR2 is YYNGEE. This CDR3 is built from 12 residues. Trimming cost V 5 bases and J 6 bases, with 9 bases left between them.

The chain uses TRBV19 and TRBJ2-5; no clear D gene. Trimming pared 4 bases from V and 2 bases from J, leaving 2 bases between. The CDR3 length is 11 residues. CDR1 is LNHDA and CDR2 is SQIVND in the germline V gene (reference sequence). As DNA, the CDR3 is TGTGCCAGTAGTAATCAAGAGACCCAGTACTTC. Amino acid sequence: CASSNQETQYF.

The chain is built from TRBV27 and TRBJ2-1; TRBD2 agrees at 7 bases. The CDR3 runs 16 residues. The germline CDR1 and CDR2 sequences are MNHEY and SMNVEV (reference sequence). The V segment lost 8 bases and the J segment 7 bases; nucleotides outside the gene matches: 17. Written as DNA, the CDR3 is TGTGCCAGCCGTGTAGAGCCTAGCGGAGGTTTTAATGAGCAGTTCTTC. Protein sequence: CASRVEPSGGFNEQFF.

V and J are TRBV6-1 and TRBJ2-7; a possible D gene is TRBD1 (6 bases). Per the germline V gene, CDR1 is MNHNS and CDR2 is SASEGT. CDR3 length: 15 amino acids. V lost 4 bases and J 4 bases, leaving 17 bases between the germline ends. The CDR3 here is CASSGPYRVKYEQYF. The CDR3 DNA reads as TGTGCCAGCAGTGGGCCGTACAGGGTAAAGTACGAGCAGTACTTC.

A note on this clone: This sample also contains other DNA sequences that code for the same CDR3. The chain has TRBV6-1 and TRBJ1-1; the D is unclear. Germline CDR1 is MNHNS and CDR2 is SASEGT. The CDR3 has 13 residues. V was pared by 2 bases and J by 0 bases, with 4 bases between. The CDR3: CASSERVNTEAFF. CDR3 DNA: TGTGCCAGCAGTGAACGGGTGAACACTGAAGCTTTCTTT.